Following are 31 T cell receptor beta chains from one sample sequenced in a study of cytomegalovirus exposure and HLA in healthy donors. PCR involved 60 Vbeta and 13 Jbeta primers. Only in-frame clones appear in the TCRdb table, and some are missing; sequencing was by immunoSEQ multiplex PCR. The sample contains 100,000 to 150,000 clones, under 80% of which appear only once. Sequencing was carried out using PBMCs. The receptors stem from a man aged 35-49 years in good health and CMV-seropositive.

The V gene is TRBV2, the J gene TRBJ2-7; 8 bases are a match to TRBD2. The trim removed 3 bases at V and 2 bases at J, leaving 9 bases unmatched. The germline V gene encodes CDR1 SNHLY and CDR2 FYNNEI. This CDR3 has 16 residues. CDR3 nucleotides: TGTGCCAGCAGTGAGGGGCGCCTCGGGGGGGCCTACGAGCAGTACTTC. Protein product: CASSEGRLGGAYEQYF.

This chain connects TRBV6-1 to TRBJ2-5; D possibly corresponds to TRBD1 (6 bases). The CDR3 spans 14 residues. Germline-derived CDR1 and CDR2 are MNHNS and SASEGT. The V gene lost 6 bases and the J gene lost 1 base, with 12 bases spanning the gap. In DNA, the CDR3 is TGTGCCAGCAGACTGGGACATCCCCAAGAGACCCAGTACTTC. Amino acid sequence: CASRLGHPQETQYF.

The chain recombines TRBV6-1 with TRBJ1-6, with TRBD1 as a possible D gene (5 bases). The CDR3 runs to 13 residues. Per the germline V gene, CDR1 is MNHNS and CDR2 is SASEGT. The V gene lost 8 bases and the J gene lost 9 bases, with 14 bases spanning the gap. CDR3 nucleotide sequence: TGTGCCAGCCATGAAAAAAGGGGTTCACCCCTCCACTTT. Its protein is CASHEKRGSPLHF.

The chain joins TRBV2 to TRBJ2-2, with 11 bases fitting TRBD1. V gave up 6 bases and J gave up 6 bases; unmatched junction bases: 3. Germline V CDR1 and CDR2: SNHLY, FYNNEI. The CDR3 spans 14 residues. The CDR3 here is CASSAGQGAGELFF. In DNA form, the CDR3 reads TGTGCCAGCAGCGCGGGACAGGGGGCCGGGGAGCTGTTTTTT.

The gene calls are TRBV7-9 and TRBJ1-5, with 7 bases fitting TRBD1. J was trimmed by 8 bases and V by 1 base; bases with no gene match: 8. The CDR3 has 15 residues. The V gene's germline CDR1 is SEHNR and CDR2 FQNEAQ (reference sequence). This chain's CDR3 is CASSLEGAGQEPQHF. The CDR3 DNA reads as TGTGCCAGCAGCTTAGAGGGGGCAGGGCAGGAGCCCCAGCATTTT.

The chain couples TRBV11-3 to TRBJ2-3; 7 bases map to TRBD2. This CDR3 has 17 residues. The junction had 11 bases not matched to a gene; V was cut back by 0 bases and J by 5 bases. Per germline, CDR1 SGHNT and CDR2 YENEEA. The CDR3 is CASSLDGLAGVGDTQYF. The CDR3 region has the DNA TGTGCCAGCAGCTTAGATGGATTGGCGGGAGTGGGAGATACGCAGTATTTT.

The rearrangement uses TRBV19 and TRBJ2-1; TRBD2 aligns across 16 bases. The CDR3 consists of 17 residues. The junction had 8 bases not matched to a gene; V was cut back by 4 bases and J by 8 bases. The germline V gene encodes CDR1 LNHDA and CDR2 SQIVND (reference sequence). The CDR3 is CASSRGTSGGAGDEQFF. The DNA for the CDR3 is TGTGCCAGTAGTAGGGGGACTAGCGGGGGGGCCGGGGATGAGCAGTTCTTC.

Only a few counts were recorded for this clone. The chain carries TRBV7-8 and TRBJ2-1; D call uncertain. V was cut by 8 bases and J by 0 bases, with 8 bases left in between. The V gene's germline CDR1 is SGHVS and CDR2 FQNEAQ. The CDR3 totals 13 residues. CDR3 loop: CASLPSSYNEQFF. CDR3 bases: TGTGCCAGCCTACCGAGCTCCTACAATGAGCAGTTCTTC.

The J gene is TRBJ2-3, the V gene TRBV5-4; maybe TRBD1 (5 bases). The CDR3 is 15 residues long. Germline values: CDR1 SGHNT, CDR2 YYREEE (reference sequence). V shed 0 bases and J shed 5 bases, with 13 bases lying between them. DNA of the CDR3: TGTGCCAGCAGCTTGGAAAATCCAGGGATAGATACGCAGTATTTT. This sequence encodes CASSLENPGIDTQYF.

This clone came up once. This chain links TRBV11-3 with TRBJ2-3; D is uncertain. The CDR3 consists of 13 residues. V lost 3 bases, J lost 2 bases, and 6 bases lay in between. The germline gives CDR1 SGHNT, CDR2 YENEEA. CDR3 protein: CASSFPYTDTQYF. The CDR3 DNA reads TGTGCCAGCAGCTTCCCCTACACAGATACGCAGTATTTT. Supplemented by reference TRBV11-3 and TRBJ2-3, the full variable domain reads EAGVVQSPRYKIIEKKQPVAFWCNPISGHNTLYWYLQNLGQGPELLIRYENEEAVDDSQLPKDRFSAERLKGVDSTLKIQPAELGDSAVYLCASSFPYTDTQYFGPGTRLTVL.

CDR3 sequence reads: CASSLVPPEGNTIYF. The CDR3 DNA reads as TGTGCCAGCAGCTTAGTCCCGCCGGAGGGAAACACCATATATTTT. The chain joins TRBV7-2 to TRBJ1-3; D gene uncertain. Per germline, CDR1 SGHTA and CDR2 FQGNSA. Trimming removed 1 base at V and 4 bases at J, with 11 bases between. This CDR3 has 15 amino acids.

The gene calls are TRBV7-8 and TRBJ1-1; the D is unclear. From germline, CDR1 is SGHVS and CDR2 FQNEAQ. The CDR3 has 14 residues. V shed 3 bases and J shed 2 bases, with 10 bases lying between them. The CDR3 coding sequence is TGTGCCAGCAGCTTGGGCTCGGTAAACACTGAAGCTTTCTTT. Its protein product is CASSLGSVNTEAFF.

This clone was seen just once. CDR3 loop: CASSATGGSSYEQYF. The CDR3 DNA sequence: TGTGCCAGCAGTGCGACAGGGGGCAGTAGCTACGAGCAGTACTTC. The rearrangement joins TRBV6-5 to TRBJ2-7; 10 positions match TRBD1. Germline V lookup: CDR1 MNHEY, CDR2 SVGAGI. Trimming cost V 5 bases and J 3 bases; bases outside gene matches: 7. The CDR3 is 15 amino acids.

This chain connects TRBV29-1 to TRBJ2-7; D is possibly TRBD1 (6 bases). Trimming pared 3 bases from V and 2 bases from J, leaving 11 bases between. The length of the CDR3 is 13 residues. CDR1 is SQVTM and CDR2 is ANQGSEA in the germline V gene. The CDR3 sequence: CSVDGQGTYEQYF. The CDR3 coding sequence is TGCAGCGTTGATGGGCAGGGGACCTACGAGCAGTACTTC.

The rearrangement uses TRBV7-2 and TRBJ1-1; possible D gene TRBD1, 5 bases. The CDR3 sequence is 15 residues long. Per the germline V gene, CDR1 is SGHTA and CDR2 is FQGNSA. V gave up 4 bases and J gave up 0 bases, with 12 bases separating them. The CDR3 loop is CASSSRQSMNTEAFF. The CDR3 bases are TGTGCCAGCAGCTCCAGACAGTCCATGAACACTGAAGCTTTCTTT.

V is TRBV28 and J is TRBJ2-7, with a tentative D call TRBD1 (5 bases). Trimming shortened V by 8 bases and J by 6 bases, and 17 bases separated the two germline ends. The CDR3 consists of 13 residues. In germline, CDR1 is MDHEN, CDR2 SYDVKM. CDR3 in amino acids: CASQGQAPLEQYF. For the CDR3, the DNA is TGTGCCAGCCAGGGCCAGGCCCCTCTCGAGCAGTACTTC.

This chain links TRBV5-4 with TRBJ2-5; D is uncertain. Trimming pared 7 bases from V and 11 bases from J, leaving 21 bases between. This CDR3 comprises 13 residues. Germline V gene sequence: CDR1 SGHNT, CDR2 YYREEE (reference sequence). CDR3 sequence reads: CASRFDTAVEQYF. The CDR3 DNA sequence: TGTGCCAGCCGGTTTGACACTGCTGTTGAGCAGTACTTC.

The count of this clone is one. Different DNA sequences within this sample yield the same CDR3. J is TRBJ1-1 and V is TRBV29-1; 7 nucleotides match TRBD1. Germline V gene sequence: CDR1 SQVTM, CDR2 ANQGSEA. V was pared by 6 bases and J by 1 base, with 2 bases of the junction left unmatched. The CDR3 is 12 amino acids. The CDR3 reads CSVGQANTEAFF. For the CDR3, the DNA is TGCAGCGTCGGACAGGCGAACACTGAAGCTTTCTTT.

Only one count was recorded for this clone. CDR3 nucleotide sequence: TGTGCCAGCAGTGCTAAAACACCCTTTATTACTAGCGGGGAATCCTACAATGAGCAGTTCTTC. This sequence encodes CASSAKTPFITSGESYNEQFF. The V gene is TRBV27, the J gene TRBJ2-1, with 10 nucleotides matching TRBD2. The CDR3 extends over 21 amino acids. The V and J ends lost 5 bases and 1 base, in that order; junction bases with no gene match: 20. CDR1 is MNHEY, CDR2 SMNVEV, per germline (reference sequence).

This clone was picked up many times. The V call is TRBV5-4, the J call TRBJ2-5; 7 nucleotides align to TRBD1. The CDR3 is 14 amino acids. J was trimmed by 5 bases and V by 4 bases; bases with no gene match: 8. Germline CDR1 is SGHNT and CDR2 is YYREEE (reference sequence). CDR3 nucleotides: TGTGCCAGCAGCCCCCCTGACAGGGACGAGACCCAGTACTTC. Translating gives CASSPPDRDETQYF.

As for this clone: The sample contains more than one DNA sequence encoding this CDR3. DNA of the CDR3: TGTGCCAGCAGTGAAGGGAGCTATAGCAATCAGCCCCAGCATTTT. It specifies CASSEGSYSNQPQHF. This chain joins TRBV6-1 and TRBJ1-5; no reliable D call. V lost 1 base to trimming and J lost 0 bases, with 7 bases between them. CDR1 MNHNS and CDR2 SASEGT come from the germline V gene. This CDR3 has 15 residues.

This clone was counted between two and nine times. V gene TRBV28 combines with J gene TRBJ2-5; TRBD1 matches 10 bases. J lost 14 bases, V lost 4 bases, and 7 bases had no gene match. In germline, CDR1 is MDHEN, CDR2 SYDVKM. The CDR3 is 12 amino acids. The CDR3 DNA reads TGTGCCAGCAGTTCGAGACAGGGGGCGATCTACTTC. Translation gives CASSSRQGAIYF. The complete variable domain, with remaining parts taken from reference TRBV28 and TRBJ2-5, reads DVKVTQSSRYLVKRTGEKVFLECVQDMDHENMFWYRQDPGLGLRLIYFSYDVKMKEKGDIPEGYSVSREKKERFSLILESASTNQTSMYLCASSSRQGAIYFGPGTRLLVL.

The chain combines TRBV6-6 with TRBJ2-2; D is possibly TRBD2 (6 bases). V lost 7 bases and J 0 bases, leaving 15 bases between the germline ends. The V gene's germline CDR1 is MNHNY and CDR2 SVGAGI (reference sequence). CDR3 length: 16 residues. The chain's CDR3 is CASMRGGQPNTGELFF. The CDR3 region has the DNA TGTGCCAGCATGCGGGGTGGCCAGCCGAACACCGGGGAGCTGTTTTTT.

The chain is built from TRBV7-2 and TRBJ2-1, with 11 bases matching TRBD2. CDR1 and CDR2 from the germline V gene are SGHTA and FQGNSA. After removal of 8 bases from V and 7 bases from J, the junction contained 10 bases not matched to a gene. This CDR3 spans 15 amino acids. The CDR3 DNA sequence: TGTGCCAGCTGTCCGGTACTAGCGGGAGCGAATGAGCAGTTCTTC. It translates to CASCPVLAGANEQFF. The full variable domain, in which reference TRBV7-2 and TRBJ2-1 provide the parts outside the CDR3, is GAGVSQSPSNKVTEKGKDVELRCDPISGHTALYWYRQSLGQGLEFLIYFQGNSAPDKSGLPSDRFSAERTGGSVSTLTIQRTQQEDSAVYLCASCPVLAGANEQFFGPGTRLTVL.

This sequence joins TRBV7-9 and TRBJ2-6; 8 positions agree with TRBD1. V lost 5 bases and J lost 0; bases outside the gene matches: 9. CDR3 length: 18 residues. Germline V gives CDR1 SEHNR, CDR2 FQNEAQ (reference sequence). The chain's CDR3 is CASSRPDRDHSGANVLTF. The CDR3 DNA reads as TGTGCCAGCAGCCGTCCGGACAGGGACCACTCTGGGGCCAACGTCCTGACTTTC.

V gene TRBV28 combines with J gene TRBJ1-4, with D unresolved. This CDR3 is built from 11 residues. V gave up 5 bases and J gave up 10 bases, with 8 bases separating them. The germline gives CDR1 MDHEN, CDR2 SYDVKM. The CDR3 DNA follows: TGTGCCAGCAGTACAGCGGGAAAACTGTTTTTT. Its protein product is CASSTAGKLFF.

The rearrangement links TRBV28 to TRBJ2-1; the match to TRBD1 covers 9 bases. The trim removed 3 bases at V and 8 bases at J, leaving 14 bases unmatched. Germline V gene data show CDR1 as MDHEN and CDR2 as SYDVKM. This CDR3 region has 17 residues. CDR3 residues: CASSFIGGTGSRDEQFF. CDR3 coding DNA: TGTGCCAGCAGTTTTATCGGAGGGACAGGGTCAAGGGATGAGCAGTTCTTC.

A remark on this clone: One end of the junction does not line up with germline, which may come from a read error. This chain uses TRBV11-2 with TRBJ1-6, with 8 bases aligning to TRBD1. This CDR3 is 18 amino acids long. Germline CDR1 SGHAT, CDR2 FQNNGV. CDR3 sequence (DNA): TGTGCTAGCAGCTTTCAGAGGACAGGGAGCTCCTATAATTCACCCCTCCACTTT. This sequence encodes CASSFQRTGSSYNSPLHF. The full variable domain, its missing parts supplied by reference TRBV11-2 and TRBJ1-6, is EAGVAQSPRYKIIEKRQSVAFWCNPISGHATLYWYQQILGQGPKLLIQFQNNGVVDDSQLPKDRFSAERLKGVDSTLKIQPAKLEDSAVYLCASSFQRTGSSYNSPLHFGNGTRLTVT.

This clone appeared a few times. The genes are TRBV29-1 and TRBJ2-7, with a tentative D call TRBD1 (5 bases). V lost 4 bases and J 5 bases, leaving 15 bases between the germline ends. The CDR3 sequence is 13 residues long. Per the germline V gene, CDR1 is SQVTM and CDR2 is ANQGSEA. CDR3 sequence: CSVGKGPFNEQYF. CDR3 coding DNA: TGCAGCGTTGGAAAGGGGCCATTCAACGAGCAGTACTTC.

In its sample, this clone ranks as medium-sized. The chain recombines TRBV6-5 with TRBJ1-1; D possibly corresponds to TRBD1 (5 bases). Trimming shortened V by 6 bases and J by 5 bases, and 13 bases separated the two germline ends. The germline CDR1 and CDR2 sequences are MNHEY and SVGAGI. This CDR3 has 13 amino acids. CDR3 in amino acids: CASRTVSTTEAFF. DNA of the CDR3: TGTGCCAGCAGGACAGTCTCGACGACTGAAGCTTTCTTT.

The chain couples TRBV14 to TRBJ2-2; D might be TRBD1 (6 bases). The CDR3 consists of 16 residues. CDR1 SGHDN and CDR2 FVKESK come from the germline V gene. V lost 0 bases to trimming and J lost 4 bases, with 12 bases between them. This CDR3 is CASSQDRQGSTGELFF. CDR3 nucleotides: TGTGCCAGCAGCCAAGATCGGCAGGGGAGCACCGGGGAGCTGTTTTTT.